Following are 8 T cell receptor beta chains from one sample sequenced in a study of blood T cell repertoires in COVID-19. Some clones are missing from TCRdb's copy, which holds only in-frame ones; the method was immunoSEQ multiplex PCR. Of just under 350,000 clones in the sample, more than 70% were seen once. Sequencing was performed on peripheral blood. These receptors were collected from a woman aged 70-85 years with COVID-19, enrolled during active disease.

This chain joins TRBV27 and TRBJ1-3; 8 bases align to TRBD1. The CDR3 is 15 residues long. J was trimmed by 3 bases and V by 2 bases; bases with no gene match: 3. Per germline, CDR1 MNHEY and CDR2 SMNVEV (reference sequence). The CDR3 region is CASSLTGGFGNTIYF. The CDR3 DNA is TGTGCCAGCAGTTTAACAGGGGGGTTTGGAAACACCATATATTTT.

The chain carries TRBV5-1 and TRBJ2-1, with unresolved D. Germline V gives CDR1 SGHRS, CDR2 YFSETQ. V lost 3 bases, J lost 2 bases, and 9 bases lay in between. This CDR3 comprises 14 residues. The CDR3 region is CASSWSDTYNEQFF. CDR3 bases: TGCGCCAGCAGCTGGTCAGACACCTACAATGAGCAGTTCTTC.

This chain joins TRBV4-1 and TRBJ1-3; TRBD1 might be the D (6 bases). Trimming removed 0 bases at V and 5 bases at J, with 14 bases between. The germline V gene has CDR1 MGHRA and CDR2 YSYEKL. The CDR3 loop spans 16 amino acids. CDR3 amino acids: CASSQEWGLGRNTIYF. In nucleotides, the CDR3 is TGCGCCAGCAGCCAAGAATGGGGGCTCGGAAGAAACACCATATATTTT.

This clone was recorded only once. The chain is built from TRBV28 and TRBJ1-5; D is unclear. Germline V CDR1 and CDR2: MDHEN, SYDVKM. V was pared by 4 bases and J by 4 bases, with 5 bases between. The CDR3 totals 12 residues. The CDR3, as DNA: TGTGCCAGCAGTTCCCGGAATCAGCCCCAGCATTTT. Its protein is CASSSRNQPQHF.

The V call is TRBV7-8, the J call TRBJ2-1, with TRBD1 matching over 9 bases. Germline CDR1 SGHVS, CDR2 FQNEAQ. The CDR3 has 15 amino acids. The V and J ends lost 5 bases and 7 bases, in that order; junction bases with no gene match: 9. CDR3 sequence (DNA): TGTGCCAGCAGCCAAACAGGGGGCGCTCCTAATGAGCAGTTCTTC. This encodes CASSQTGGAPNEQFF.

This rearrangement joins TRBV5-4 to TRBJ2-5; 13 bases map to TRBD2. J was trimmed by 5 bases and V by 1 base; bases with no gene match: 2. Germline CDR1 and CDR2: SGHNT and YYREEE (reference sequence). The CDR3 covers 15 residues. CDR3 sequence (DNA): TGTGCCAGCAGCTTGACTAGCGGGGGGGGTGAGACCCAGTACTTC. Protein product: CASSLTSGGGETQYF.

This clone has only one observation. The CDR3 DNA is TGTGCCAGCAGCATATCCAGGGTCTGGGATCAGCCCCAGCATTTT. Protein sequence: CASSISRVWDQPQHF. V and J are TRBV5-6 and TRBJ1-5; the D gene is possibly TRBD1 (5 bases). Germline loops: CDR1 SGHDT, CDR2 YYEEEE. Trimming stripped 4 bases from V and 5 bases from J, with 16 bases between. The CDR3 is 15 amino acids.

The chain recombines TRBV2 with TRBJ1-1, with 7 bases fitting TRBD1. CDR1 SNHLY and CDR2 FYNNEI come from the germline V gene. The CDR3 totals 15 residues. Losses at the gene ends were 6 bases for V and 5 bases for J; bases not matched to a gene: 12. CDR3 sequence (DNA): TGTGCCAGCAGGGATCGAGGGGGCCGGGGGACTGAAGCTTTCTTT. Its protein is CASRDRGGRGTEAFF. The whole variable domain, remainder taken from reference TRBV2 and TRBJ1-1, is EPEVTQTPSHQVTQMGQEVILRCVPISNHLYFYWYRQILGQKVEFLVSFYNNEISEKSEIFDDQFSVERPDGSNFTLKIRSTKLEDSAMYFCASRDRGGRGTEAFFGQGTRLTVV.